Included here is one T cell receptor (beta chain) sequence, with context. Germline CDR1 is KGHSH and CDR2 is LQKENI. The CDR3 runs 15 residues. V dropped 8 bases and J dropped 4 bases, with 19 bases sitting between them. These data are taken from a study of blood T cell repertoires in COVID-19. Libraries were prepared by immunoSEQ multiplex PCR; TCRdb keeps only in-frame clonotypes and omits some of them. The sample lists about 190,000 clones; 70% to 90% were seen once. This sequence originates from a young man with acute or convalescent COVID-19. Sequenced input: peripheral blood. The V and J genes are TRBV18 and TRBJ2-3; a possible D gene is TRBD1 (6 bases). The CDR3 region has the DNA TGTGCCAGCGCAAAGACAGGTCCCCGGGCAGATACGCAGTATTTT. Encoded protein: CASAKTGPRADTQYF. Looking up the rest from reference TRBV18 and TRBJ2-3 gives the full variable domain: NAGVMQNPRHLVRRRGQEARLRCSPMKGHSHVYWYRQLPEEGLKFMVYLQKENIIDESGMPKERFSAEFPKEGPSILRIQQVVRGDSAAYFCASAKTGPRADTQYFGPGTRLTVL.